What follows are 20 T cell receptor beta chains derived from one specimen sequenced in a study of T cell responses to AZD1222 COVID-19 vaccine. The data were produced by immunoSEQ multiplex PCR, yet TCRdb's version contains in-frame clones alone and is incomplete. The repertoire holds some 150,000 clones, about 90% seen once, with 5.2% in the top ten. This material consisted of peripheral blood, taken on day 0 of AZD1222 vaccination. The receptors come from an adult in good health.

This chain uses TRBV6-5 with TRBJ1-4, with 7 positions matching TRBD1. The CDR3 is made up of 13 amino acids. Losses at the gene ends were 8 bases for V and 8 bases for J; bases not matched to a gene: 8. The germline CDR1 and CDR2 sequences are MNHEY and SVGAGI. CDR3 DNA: TGTGCCAGCCGGAGGGGGCTTAGAGAAAAACTGTTTTTT. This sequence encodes CASRRGLREKLFF.

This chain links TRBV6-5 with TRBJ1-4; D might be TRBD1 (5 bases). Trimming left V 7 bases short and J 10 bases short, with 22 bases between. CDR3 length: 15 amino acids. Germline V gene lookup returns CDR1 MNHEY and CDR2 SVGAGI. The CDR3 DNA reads TGTGCCAGCAAGGAGGGGTCACAGGAACACGGAAAACTGTTTTTT. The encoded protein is CASKEGSQEHGKLFF.

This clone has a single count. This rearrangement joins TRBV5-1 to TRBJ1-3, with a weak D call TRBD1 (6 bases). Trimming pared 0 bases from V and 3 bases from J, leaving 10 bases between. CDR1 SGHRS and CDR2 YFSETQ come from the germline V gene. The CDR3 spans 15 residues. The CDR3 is CASSLDRVDGNTIYF. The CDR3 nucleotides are TGCGCCAGCAGCTTGGACAGGGTAGATGGAAACACCATATATTTT.

CDR3 amino acids: CASSFNRADGYTF. In nucleotides, the CDR3 is TGTGCCAGCAGTTTTAACAGGGCGGATGGCTACACCTTC. The chain is built from TRBV12-3 or TRBV12-4 and TRBJ1-2; TRBD1 is a possible D gene (6 bases). V shed 3 bases and J shed 6 bases, with 11 bases lying between them. This CDR3 comprises 13 residues.

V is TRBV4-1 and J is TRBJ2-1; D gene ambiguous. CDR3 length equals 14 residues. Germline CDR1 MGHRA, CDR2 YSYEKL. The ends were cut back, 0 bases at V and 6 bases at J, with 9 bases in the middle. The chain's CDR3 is CASSQDHRGNEQFF. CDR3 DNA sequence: TGCGCCAGCAGCCAAGATCACCGCGGCAATGAGCAGTTCTTC.

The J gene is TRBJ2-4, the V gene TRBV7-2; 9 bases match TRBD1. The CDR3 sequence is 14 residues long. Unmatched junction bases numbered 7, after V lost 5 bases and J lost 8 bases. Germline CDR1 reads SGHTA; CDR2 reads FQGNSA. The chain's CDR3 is CASSDRGTYDIQYF. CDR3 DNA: TGTGCCAGCAGCGACAGGGGGACCTACGACATTCAGTACTTC.

The CDR3 DNA sequence: TGCGCCAGCAGCTTGCCAGGGGAAGTGGGCATTCAGTACTTC. Translated: CASSLPGEVGIQYF. The V gene is TRBV5-1, the J gene TRBJ2-4; D perhaps matches TRBD1 (6 bases). The V gene's germline CDR1 is SGHRS and CDR2 YFSETQ. The CDR3 has 14 amino acids. Trimming pared 1 base from V and 9 bases from J, leaving 14 bases between. The full variable domain, rest sourced from reference TRBV5-1 and TRBJ2-4, is KAGVTQTPRYLIKTRGQQVTLSCSPISGHRSVSWYQQTPGQGLQFLFEYFSETQRNKGNFPGRFSGRQFSNSRSEMNVSTLELGDSALYLCASSLPGEVGIQYFGAGTRLSVL.

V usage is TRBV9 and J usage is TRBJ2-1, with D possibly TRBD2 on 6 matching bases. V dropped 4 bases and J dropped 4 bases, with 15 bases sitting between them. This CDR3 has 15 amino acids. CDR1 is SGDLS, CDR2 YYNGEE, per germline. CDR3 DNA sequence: TGTGCCAGCAGCTACGGAGGGACTGCATACAATGAGCAGTTCTTC. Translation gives CASSYGGTAYNEQFF.

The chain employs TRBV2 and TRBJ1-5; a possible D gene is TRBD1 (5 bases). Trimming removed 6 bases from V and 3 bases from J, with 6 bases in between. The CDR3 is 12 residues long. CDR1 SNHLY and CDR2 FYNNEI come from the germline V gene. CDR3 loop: CASRDTNQPQHF. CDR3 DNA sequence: TGTGCCAGCAGGGACACCAATCAGCCCCAGCATTTT. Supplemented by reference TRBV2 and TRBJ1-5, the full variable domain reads EPEVTQTPSHQVTQMGQEVILRCVPISNHLYFYWYRQILGQKVEFLVSFYNNEISEKSEIFDDQFSVERPDGSNFTLKIRSTKLEDSAMYFCASRDTNQPQHFGDGTRLSIL.

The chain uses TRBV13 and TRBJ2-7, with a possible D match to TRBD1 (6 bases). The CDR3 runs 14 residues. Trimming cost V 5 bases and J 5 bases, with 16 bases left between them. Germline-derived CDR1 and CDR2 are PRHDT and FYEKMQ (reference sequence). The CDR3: CASSEGDGRDEQYF. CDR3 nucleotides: TGTGCCAGCAGCGAGGGGGACGGACGGGACGAGCAGTACTTC. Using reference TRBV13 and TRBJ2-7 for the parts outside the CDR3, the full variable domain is AAGVIQSPRHLIKEKRETATLKCYPIPRHDTVYWYQQGPGQDPQFLISFYEKMQSDKGSIPDRFSAQQFSDYHSELNMSSLELGDSALYFCASSEGDGRDEQYFGPGTRLTVT.

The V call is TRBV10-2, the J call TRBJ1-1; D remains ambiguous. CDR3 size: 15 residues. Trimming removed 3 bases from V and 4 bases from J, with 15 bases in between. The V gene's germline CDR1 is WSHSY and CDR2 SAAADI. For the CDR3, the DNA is TGCGCCAGCAGTGACCTTGGGGAAAGGCCCACTGAAGCTTTCTTT. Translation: CASSDLGERPTEAFF.

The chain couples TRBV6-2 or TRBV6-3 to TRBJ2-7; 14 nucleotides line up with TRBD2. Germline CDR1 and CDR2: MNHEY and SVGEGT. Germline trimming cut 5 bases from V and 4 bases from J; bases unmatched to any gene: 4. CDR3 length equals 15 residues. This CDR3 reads CASSRGLAGGYEQYF. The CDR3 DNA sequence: TGTGCCAGCAGTAGAGGACTAGCGGGGGGTTACGAGCAGTACTTC.

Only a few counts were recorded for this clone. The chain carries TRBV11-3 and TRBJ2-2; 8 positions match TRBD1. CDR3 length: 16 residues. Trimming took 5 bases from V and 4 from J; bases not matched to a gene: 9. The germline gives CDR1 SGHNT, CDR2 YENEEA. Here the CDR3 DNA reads TGTGCCAGCAGCCCTAAGGACAGGGCGGGCACCGGGGAGCTGTTTTTT. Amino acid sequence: CASSPKDRAGTGELFF.

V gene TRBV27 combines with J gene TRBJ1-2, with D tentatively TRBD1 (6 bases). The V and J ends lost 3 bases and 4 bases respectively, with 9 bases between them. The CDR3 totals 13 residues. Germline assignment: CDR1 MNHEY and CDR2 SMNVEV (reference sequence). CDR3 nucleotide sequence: TGTGCCAGCAGTTTTGAGGGGGGCTATGGCTACACCTTC. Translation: CASSFEGGYGYTF.

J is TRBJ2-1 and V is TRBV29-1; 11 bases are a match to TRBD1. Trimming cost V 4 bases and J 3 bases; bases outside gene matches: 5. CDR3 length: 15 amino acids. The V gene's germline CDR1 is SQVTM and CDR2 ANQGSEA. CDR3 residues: CSVGEGQGGYNEQFF. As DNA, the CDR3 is TGCAGCGTTGGAGAGGGACAGGGGGGCTACAATGAGCAGTTCTTC.

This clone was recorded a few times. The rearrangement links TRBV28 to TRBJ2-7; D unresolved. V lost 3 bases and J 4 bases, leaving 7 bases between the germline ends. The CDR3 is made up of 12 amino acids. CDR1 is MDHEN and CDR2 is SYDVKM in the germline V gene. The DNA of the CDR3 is TGTGCCAGCAGTTTGGACCGATACGAGCAGTACTTC. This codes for CASSLDRYEQYF.

As DNA, the CDR3 is TGTGCCAGCTCACCAACCGGCGGAGATGAAGCTTTCTTT. The encoded protein is CASSPTGGDEAFF. This chain uses TRBV18 with TRBJ1-1; D not resolved. There are 13 residues in the CDR3. V lost 2 bases and J 7 bases, leaving 11 bases between the germline ends. CDR1 is KGHSH, CDR2 LQKENI, per germline.

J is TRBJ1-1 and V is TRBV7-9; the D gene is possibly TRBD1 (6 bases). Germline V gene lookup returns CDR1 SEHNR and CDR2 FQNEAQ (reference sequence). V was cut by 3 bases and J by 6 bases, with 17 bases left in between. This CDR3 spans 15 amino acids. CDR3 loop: CASSFGGSGRAEAFF. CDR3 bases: TGTGCCAGCAGCTTCGGGGGCTCCGGACGGGCTGAAGCTTTCTTT.

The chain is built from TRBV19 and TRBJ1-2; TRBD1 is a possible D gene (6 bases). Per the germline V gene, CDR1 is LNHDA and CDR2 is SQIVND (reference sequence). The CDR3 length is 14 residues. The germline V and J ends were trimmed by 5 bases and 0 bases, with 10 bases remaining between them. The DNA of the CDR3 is TGTGCCAGTAGTCCGAGGACAGCTAACTATGGCTACACCTTC. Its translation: CASSPRTANYGYTF. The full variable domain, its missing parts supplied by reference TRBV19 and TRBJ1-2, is DGGITQSPKYLFRKEGQNVTLSCEQNLNHDAMYWYRQDPGQGLRLIYYSQIVNDFQKGDIAEGYSVSREKKESFPLTVTSAQKNPTAFYLCASSPRTANYGYTFGSGTRLTVV.

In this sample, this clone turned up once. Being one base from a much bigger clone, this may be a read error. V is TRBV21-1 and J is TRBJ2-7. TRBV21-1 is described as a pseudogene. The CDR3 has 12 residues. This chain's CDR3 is CASSNGGVGQYF. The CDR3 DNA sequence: TGTGCCAGCAGCAATGGGGGTGTCGGGCAGTACTTC.